This entry lists 19 T cell receptor beta chains sequenced from one sample in a study of human T cells and chemical hapten exposure. Time point here: pre-sensitization, week 0. Documented treatment: therapeutic diphenylcyclopropenone sensitization with weekly scalp DPC. TCRdb reprocessed the RACE reads with MiXCR, giving one entry per CDR3 protein. The data hold some 250,000 distinct CDR3 sequences, with approximately 7.5% observed a single time. Sample: whole blood, taken in connection with sensitization to the hapten diphenylcyclopropenone (DPC). These receptors all stem from a man in his late teens or twenties with alopecia areata. Some clones in this sample may be carry-over from other donors' samples.

This clonotype was seen more than once but under ten times. The rearrangement joins TRBV4-1 to TRBJ1-3; D not resolved. The ends were cut back, 1 base at V and 0 bases at J, with 10 bases in the middle. The CDR3 contains 16 residues. From germline, CDR1 is MGHRA and CDR2 YSYEKL. CDR3 DNA sequence: TGCGCCAGCAGCCAAGGGCCTCAGAGCTCTGGAAACACCATATATTTT. As protein: CASSQGPQSSGNTIYF.

This clonotype was detected many times. The CDR3 DNA sequence: TGTGCCAGCAGTTCAACAAACACCTATAATTCACCCCTCCACTTT. The encoded protein is CASSSTNTYNSPLHF. The chain carries TRBV6-4 and TRBJ1-6; unclear D gene. V dropped 5 bases and J dropped 2 bases, with 10 bases sitting between them. The CDR3 sequence is 15 residues long. The germline V gene has CDR1 MRHNA and CDR2 SNTAGT.

The CDR3 reads CASASIAGSYNEQFF. CDR3 bases: TGTGCTAGTGCCTCGATAGCGGGGTCCTACAATGAGCAGTTCTTC. The chain links TRBV12-5 to TRBJ2-1, with TRBD2 matching over 8 bases. With V trimmed by 7 bases and J by 1 base, 6 bases remained unmatched. Germline-derived CDR1 and CDR2 are LGHNT and FRNRAP. This CDR3 has 15 residues.

V is TRBV7-6 and J is TRBJ2-3, with TRBD2 matching over 16 bases. The germline CDR1 and CDR2 sequences are SGHVS and FNYEAQ. V lost 5 bases and J lost 3; bases outside the gene matches: 8. This CDR3 comprises 18 residues. This chain's CDR3 is CASSPGTSGGVRTDTQYF. Here the CDR3 DNA reads TGTGCCAGCAGCCCCGGGACTAGCGGGGGGGTCCGAACAGATACGCAGTATTTT.

The chain is built from TRBV10-3 and TRBJ2-2, with D hard to call. Germline CDR1 ENHRY, CDR2 SYGVKD. Trimming cost V 7 bases and J 4 bases, with 13 bases left between them. The CDR3 runs 14 residues. CDR3: CAIKSFVGTGELFF. Written as DNA, the CDR3 is TGTGCCATCAAAAGCTTCGTAGGCACCGGGGAGCTGTTTTTT.

The table lists this clonotype with a few counts. The rearrangement joins TRBV20-1 to TRBJ2-4, with 7 nucleotides matching TRBD2. The germline V gene has CDR1 DFQATT and CDR2 SNEGSKA (reference sequence). V was pared by 5 bases and J by 1 base, with 8 bases of the junction left unmatched. The CDR3 has 15 amino acids. The CDR3 loop reads CSAGQAGTAKNIQYF. In nucleotides, the CDR3 is TGCAGTGCTGGACAAGCGGGGACGGCCAAAAACATTCAGTACTTC.

The J gene is TRBJ2-1, the V gene TRBV5-1; tentatively, D is TRBD2 (6 bases). Germline values: CDR1 SGHRS, CDR2 YFSETQ. The V end was cut by 0 bases, the J end by 0 bases, with 13 bases between. CDR3 length: 17 residues. The CDR3 nucleotides are TGCGCCAGCAGCTTGGGTGCGGGGCAGAACTCCTACAATGAGCAGTTCTTC. Amino acid sequence: CASSLGAGQNSYNEQFF.

The chain uses TRBV15 and TRBJ1-1, with 7 bases that match TRBD1. From germline, CDR1 is LNHNV and CDR2 YYDKDF (reference sequence). V shed 3 bases, J shed 1 base, and the junction held 5 bases outside the gene matches. The CDR3 is made up of 15 amino acids. The CDR3 protein is CATSRGEGANTEAFF. CDR3 DNA: TGTGCCACCAGCAGGGGGGAGGGGGCGAACACTGAAGCTTTCTTT.

The rearrangement uses TRBV28 and TRBJ2-7; D is uncertain. V was shortened by 3 bases and J by 4 bases, with 13 bases between the two germline ends. The V gene's germline CDR1 is MDHEN and CDR2 SYDVKM. CDR3 length: 14 amino acids. This CDR3 reads CASSFGFSMYEQYF. The CDR3 DNA follows: TGTGCCAGCAGTTTTGGGTTTTCTATGTACGAGCAGTACTTC.

The chain uses TRBV28 and TRBJ1-1; 7 bases align to TRBD1. The CDR3 has 16 amino acids. J gave up 3 bases and V 6 bases, and 13 bases lay outside the gene matches. Germline V CDR1 and CDR2: MDHEN, SYDVKM. DNA for the CDR3: TGTGCCAGCAGATTAGGCGGAGGGGGCGGGTACACTGAAGCTTTCTTT. Translating gives CASRLGGGGGYTEAFF. The full variable domain, completed using reference TRBV28 and TRBJ1-1, is DVKVTQSSRYLVKRTGEKVFLECVQDMDHENMFWYRQDPGLGLRLIYFSYDVKMKEKGDIPEGYSVSREKKERFSLILESASTNQTSMYLCASRLGGGGGYTEAFFGQGTRLTVV.

V gene TRBV13 combines with J gene TRBJ2-1; 12 nucleotides line up with TRBD2. The junction had 1 base not matched to a gene; V was cut back by 2 bases and J by 5 bases. Germline assignment: CDR1 PRHDT and CDR2 FYEKMQ (reference sequence). This CDR3 contains 15 residues. The CDR3 DNA is TGTGCCAGCAGCTTAAGGACTAGCGGGGACAATGAGCAGTTCTTC. Its protein product is CASSLRTSGDNEQFF.

This clonotype came up a few times. This sequence joins TRBV6-2 or TRBV6-3 and TRBJ2-7; a weak D match, TRBD2 (6 bases). V lost 7 bases and J 4 bases, leaving 17 bases between the germline ends. CDR1 MNHEY and CDR2 SVGEGT come from the germline V gene. The CDR3 totals 14 residues. DNA of the CDR3: TGTGCCAGCACACTTCGGGCGGGGAGGTACGAGCAGTACGTC. Residues: CASTLRAGRYEQYV.

This clonotype was seen a few times. The chain uses TRBV6-5 and TRBJ1-2, with 7 bases matching TRBD1. The CDR3 covers 15 residues. Germline trimming cut 0 bases from V and 4 bases from J; bases unmatched to any gene: 5. Germline CDR1 and CDR2: MNHEY and SVGAGI. CDR3 coding DNA: TGTGCCAGCAGTTACTCAAACAGGGGCACCTATGGCTACACCTTC. Its translation: CASSYSNRGTYGYTF.

This clonotype was counted at least ten times. The chain links TRBV20-1 to TRBJ1-1; D remains ambiguous. Trimming removed 3 bases from V and 1 base from J, with 6 bases in between. The CDR3 is 12 residues long. The germline CDR1 and CDR2 sequences are DFQATT and SNEGSKA (reference sequence). CDR3: CSARPANTEAFF. In DNA form, the CDR3 reads TGCAGTGCTAGGCCAGCGAACACTGAAGCTTTCTTT.

This clonotype was picked up many times. The chain couples TRBV9 to TRBJ2-7, with 9 bases that match TRBD2. With 0 bases clipped from V and 4 bases from J, the junction kept 2 bases outside the gene matches. This CDR3 has 14 residues. Germline loops: CDR1 SGDLS, CDR2 YYNGEE. The CDR3 DNA is TGTGCCAGCAGCGTAGGAAGCGGGGGGTACGAGCAGTACGTC. Amino acids: CASSVGSGGYEQYV.

The gene calls are TRBV7-9 and TRBJ1-2; D remains ambiguous. CDR1 is SEHNR, CDR2 FQNEAQ, per germline (reference sequence). The CDR3 covers 11 residues. V lost 3 bases and J lost 6, with 5 bases in between. The CDR3 DNA reads TGTGCCAGCAGCTTGAGAGATGGCTACACCTTC. Its translation is CASSLRDGYTF.

This clonotype turned up a few times. The gene calls are TRBV2 and TRBJ2-1, with 7 bases matching TRBD1. The CDR3 length is 16 residues. Germline V gene sequence: CDR1 SNHLY, CDR2 FYNNEI. V trimming: 7 bases; J trimming: 7 bases; junction bases outside the gene matches: 16. CDR3 sequence (DNA): TGTGCCAGCACTGATCCCCGACAGGGCGATAAGAATGAGCAGTTCTTC. Translating it yields CASTDPRQGDKNEQFF.

The chain uses TRBV28 and TRBJ2-3; 7 nucleotides match TRBD1. This CDR3 region has 13 residues. CDR1 MDHEN and CDR2 SYDVKM come from the germline V gene. V shed 8 bases, J shed 0 bases, and the junction held 2 bases outside the gene matches. This CDR3 is CASATGSTDTQYF. The CDR3 DNA reads as TGTGCCAGCGCGACAGGGAGCACAGATACGCAGTATTTT.

The J gene is TRBJ1-2, the V gene TRBV5-1, with D possibly being TRBD1 (6 bases). Between the trimmed V and J ends, which lost 0 bases and 6 bases, there was a span of 15 bases. This CDR3 is built from 15 residues. Per germline, CDR1 SGHRS and CDR2 YFSETQ. In DNA, the CDR3 is TGCGCCAGCAGCTTGGAAGGGGGGCGCCGTGATGGCTACACCTTC. Encoded protein: CASSLEGGRRDGYTF.